This entry is about one T cell receptor beta chain. Original methodology: Amplification from reference gene primers served as the basis for estimated nucleated cell counts. Here immunoSEQ multiplex PCR was the method, and the copy in TCRdb shows in-frame clones only, minus some. V, J and clone size derive from that table, while D and trimming were established from the DNA sequence. The data contain fewer than 300,000 clones, roughly 80% of them singletons. The source of the sample is a study of blood T cell repertoires in COVID-19. Across the study: The analysed material was cDNA or gDNA that came from T cells, B-cell-depleted T cells, or PBMCs.

The CDR3 has 16 amino acids. The germline gives CDR1 SGHVS, CDR2 FQNEAQ. V was clipped by 3 bases and J by 10 bases; unmatched bases: 11. Recruitment covered over 20 US areas and drew participants whose ages spanned about 18 to 90 years. Grouping used clinical history reported by participants in a survey and questionnaire. Material for sequencing was PBMCs or T cells enriched from blood (not recorded which). The TCR comes from a man in his forties who had been exposed to COVID-19. The J gene is TRBJ1-4, the V gene TRBV7-8; 10 nucleotides match TRBD1. This CDR3 is CASSLGGWDRGPKLFF. The CDR3 nucleotides are TGTGCCAGCAGCTTGGGGGGTTGGGACAGGGGTCCAAAACTGTTTTTT.